One and the same sample provided the 4 T cell receptor beta chains below, sequenced in a study of control samples from healthy donors and cancer patients. This table comes from immunoSEQ multiplex PCR, and its TCRdb copy is limited to in-frame clones, with some not included. Here the sample spans around 130,000 clones, nearly 90% being singletons. The sample was blood. Source of these receptors: a man in his fifties in good health.

V gene TRBV28 combines with J gene TRBJ2-5; 12 bases are a match to TRBD2. There are 15 residues in the CDR3. J was trimmed by 5 bases and V by 4 bases; bases with no gene match: 5. Germline assignment: CDR1 MDHEN and CDR2 SYDVKM. CDR3 nucleotides: TGTGCCAGCAGTTCCCTAGCGGGAGGGACGGAGACCCAGTACTTC. Translation gives CASSSLAGGTETQYF.

This rearrangement joins TRBV27 to TRBJ1-6; TRBD1 might be the D (6 bases). The CDR3 consists of 15 residues. Trimming left V 0 bases short and J 4 bases short, with 7 bases between. Germline V gives CDR1 MNHEY, CDR2 SMNVEV (reference sequence). The CDR3 DNA reads as TGTGCCAGCAGTTTATCGAGGGGGTATAATTCACCCCTCCACTTT. It is translated as CASSLSRGYNSPLHF.

This chain uses TRBV7-9 with TRBJ1-1; D uncertain. Germline V gene lookup returns CDR1 SEHNR and CDR2 FQNEAQ (reference sequence). Trimming pared 6 bases from V and 0 bases from J, leaving 14 bases between. The CDR3 has 15 residues. The CDR3 sequence is CASRDTGLMNTEAFF. CDR3 sequence (DNA): TGTGCCAGCAGGGATACCGGGCTAATGAACACTGAAGCTTTCTTT.

The rearrangement joins TRBV14 to TRBJ2-2, with D possibly being TRBD1 or TRBD2 (5 bases each). From germline, CDR1 is SGHDN and CDR2 FVKESK. The CDR3 runs 14 residues. V was trimmed by 6 bases and J by 1 base, leaving 9 bases between them. The CDR3 DNA is TGTGCCAGCAGAGGGACGAAGAACACCGGGGAGCTGTTTTTT. It is translated as CASRGTKNTGELFF.